The 12 T cell receptor beta chains presented below share a single source sample, sequenced in a study of T cell responses to AZD1222 COVID-19 vaccine. Profiled with immunoSEQ multiplex PCR; TCRdb holds only in-frame clones, not every one. The table records around 66,000 clones, around nine tenths of them present only once. The material sequenced was peripheral blood, taken 28 days after the second dose of the MenACWY control vaccine. These receptor sequences come from an adult who received the MenACWY meningococcal vaccine as a control.

CDR3 sequence reads: CASSLRPVEGTQYF. Written as DNA, the CDR3 is TGTGCCAGCAGCTTAAGGCCCGTGGAAGGGACCCAGTACTTC. The chain is built from TRBV7-2 and TRBJ2-5, with unresolved D. The CDR3 extends over 14 amino acids. CDR1 is SGHTA and CDR2 is FQGNSA in the germline V gene. V dropped 2 bases and J dropped 7 bases, with 14 bases sitting between them.

V and J are TRBV7-9 and TRBJ1-5; no definite D call. V dropped 3 bases and J dropped 7 bases, with 16 bases sitting between them. Looked up from germline, CDR1 is SEHNR and CDR2 is FQNEAQ (reference sequence). The CDR3 sequence is 15 residues long. The CDR3, as DNA: TGTGCCAGCAGCTTGCGGACGGGAAGTGGGCAGCCCCAGCATTTT. Residues: CASSLRTGSGQPQHF.

The CDR3, as DNA: TGTGCCAGCAGCCAAGATACAGGGAACTATGGCTACACCTTC. The encoded protein is CASSQDTGNYGYTF. The V and J genes are TRBV3-1 (or the pseudogene TRBV3-2) and TRBJ1-2, with D perhaps TRBD1 (6 bases). The V gene lost 0 bases and the J gene lost 2 bases, with 7 bases spanning the gap. The germline CDR1 and CDR2 sequences are LGHDT and YNNKEL (reference sequence). The CDR3 covers 14 residues.

This clone was counted between two and nine times. The chain uses TRBV7-3 and TRBJ2-1; no reliable D call. Trimming shortened V by 2 bases and J by 2 bases, and 10 bases separated the two germline ends. This CDR3 spans 15 amino acids. Per the germline V gene, CDR1 is SGHTA and CDR2 is FQGTGA. CDR3 in amino acids: CASSLLLATYNEQFF. CDR3 nucleotide sequence: TGTGCCAGCAGCTTACTTCTGGCTACCTACAATGAGCAGTTCTTC.

The J gene is TRBJ1-5, the V gene TRBV7-2, with a weak D call TRBD1 (6 bases). CDR1 SGHTA and CDR2 FQGNSA come from the germline V gene. This CDR3 is 17 amino acids long. Trimming left V 5 bases short and J 9 bases short, with 26 bases between. Here the CDR3 DNA reads TGTGCCAGCAGCCCAGTGAGGACGCCAGGGGCCCCGAGGCCCCAGCATTTT. It codes for CASSPVRTPGAPRPQHF.

This clone appeared a single time. This chain uses TRBV7-2 with TRBJ1-1; 7 nucleotides agree with TRBD1. CDR1 SGHTA and CDR2 FQGNSA come from the germline V gene. CDR3 size: 13 residues. The trim removed 2 bases at V and 10 bases at J, leaving 7 bases unmatched. The CDR3 here is CASSLYRDSGAFF. CDR3 bases: TGTGCCAGCAGCTTATATCGGGACAGCGGAGCTTTCTTT. Using reference TRBV7-2 and TRBJ1-1 for the parts outside the CDR3, the full variable domain is GAGVSQSPSNKVTEKGKDVELRCDPISGHTALYWYRQSLGQGLEFLIYFQGNSAPDKSGLPSDRFSAERTGGSVSTLTIQRTQQEDSAVYLCASSLYRDSGAFFGQGTRLTVV.

The rearrangement links TRBV12-3 or TRBV12-4 to TRBJ2-7, with D maybe TRBD2 (5 bases). The CDR3 covers 12 residues. V was cut by 9 bases and J by 6 bases, with 15 bases left in between. The CDR3 region has the DNA TGTGCCAGTAACGACCTGAGCGGCGAGCAGTACTTC. Its translation is CASNDLSGEQYF.

The chain couples TRBV2 to TRBJ2-3; 11 bases are shared with TRBD2. This CDR3 spans 15 amino acids. V lost 6 bases to trimming and J lost 2 bases; unmatched junction nucleotides: 4. Germline assignment: CDR1 SNHLY and CDR2 FYNNEI. DNA of the CDR3: TGTGCCAGCAGCCGACTAGCGGGACCCACAGATACGCAGTATTTT. Translating gives CASSRLAGPTDTQYF.

The V call is TRBV6-5, the J call TRBJ2-3; a possible D gene is TRBD2 (5 bases). The V end was cut by 6 bases, the J end by 2 bases, with 12 bases between. This CDR3 is built from 14 residues. From germline, CDR1 is MNHEY and CDR2 SVGAGI. The CDR3 here is CASSGVGNTDTQYF. DNA of the CDR3: TGTGCCAGCAGCGGGGTTGGAAACACAGATACGCAGTATTTT.

The J gene is TRBJ1-3, the V gene TRBV7-2; possibly TRBD1 for D (6 bases). This CDR3 contains 15 residues. V lost 5 bases and J lost 0, with 11 bases in between. CDR1 is SGHTA, CDR2 FQGNSA, per germline. CDR3 sequence reads: CASSEGGSSGNTIYF. CDR3 nucleotides: TGTGCCAGCAGCGAGGGGGGGTCCTCTGGAAACACCATATATTTT.

V gene TRBV12-3 or TRBV12-4 combines with J gene TRBJ2-7, with no clear D. This CDR3 region has 13 residues. V was shortened by 3 bases and J by 2 bases, with 8 bases between the two germline ends. The CDR3 DNA sequence: TGTGCCAGCAGTTTTGACATTGCCTACGAGCAGTACTTC. It codes for CASSFDIAYEQYF.

J is TRBJ2-6 and V is TRBV7-9; TRBD1 matches 9 bases. Germline assignment: CDR1 SEHNR and CDR2 FQNEAQ (reference sequence). The ends lost 5 bases at V and 4 bases at J; junction bases unmatched: 12. The CDR3 is 18 amino acids. The chain's CDR3 is CASSPGTGRNYGANVLTF. The CDR3 nucleotides are TGTGCCAGCAGCCCCGGGACAGGGAGGAACTACGGGGCCAACGTCCTGACTTTC.